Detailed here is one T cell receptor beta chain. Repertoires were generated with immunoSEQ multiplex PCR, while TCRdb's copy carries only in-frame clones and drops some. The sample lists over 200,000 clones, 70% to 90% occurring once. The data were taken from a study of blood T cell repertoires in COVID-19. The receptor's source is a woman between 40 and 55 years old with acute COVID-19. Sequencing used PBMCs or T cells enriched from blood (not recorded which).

In DNA, the CDR3 is TGTGCCAGTAGGGACAGGGGGCTGTATGGCTACACCTTC. Its translation is CASRDRGLYGYTF. This chain joins TRBV19 and TRBJ1-2; 11 bases map to TRBD1. Germline V gene sequence: CDR1 LNHDA, CDR2 SQIVND (reference sequence). V lost 6 bases, J lost 5 bases, and 2 bases stayed unmatched. The CDR3 sequence is 13 residues long. Full variable domain (remainder filled in from reference TRBV19 and TRBJ1-2): DGGITQSPKYLFRKEGQNVTLSCEQNLNHDAMYWYRQDPGQGLRLIYYSQIVNDFQKGDIAEGYSVSREKKESFPLTVTSAQKNPTAFYLCASRDRGLYGYTFGSGTRLTVV.